A single sample gave rise to the 28 T cell receptor beta chains below, sequenced in a study of glioma-infiltrating T cells after dendritic cell vaccination. TCRdb keeps only in-frame clones here, not all; method: immunoSEQ multiplex PCR. The sample yields roughly 100,000 clones, around 87% seen once. Time point indicated: after dendritic cell vaccination, including at tumor progression/relapse. The specimen was blood, collected after dendritic cell vaccination. The origin of the receptors is a human donor with glioblastoma.

CDR3 sequence (DNA): TGTGCCAGCAGCCAGGCACTAGCGGTCCTCAGCACAGATACGCAGTATTTT. Translating gives CASSQALAVLSTDTQYF. The rearrangement links TRBV4-2 to TRBJ2-3; 8 positions agree with TRBD2. Per the germline V gene, CDR1 is LGHNA and CDR2 is YNFKEQ. J gave up 0 bases and V 3 bases, and 8 bases lay outside the gene matches. CDR3 length equals 17 residues.

This clone was observed a few times. The chain links TRBV4-1 to TRBJ2-5; 10 positions match TRBD2. CDR1 MGHRA and CDR2 YSYEKL come from the germline V gene. There are 18 residues in the CDR3. J was trimmed by 3 bases and V by 0 bases; bases with no gene match: 10. Written as DNA, the CDR3 is TGCGCCAGCAGCCAAGATGCGGCACTAGCGGGGTTTAAAGAGACCCAGTACTTC. It translates to CASSQDAALAGFKETQYF.

V is TRBV5-1 and J is TRBJ2-7; 14 bases align to TRBD2. J was trimmed by 1 base and V by 4 bases; bases with no gene match: 10. The CDR3 sequence is 18 residues long. Germline CDR1 SGHRS, CDR2 YFSETQ. CDR3 DNA sequence: TGCGCCAGCAGCCGGGGACTAGCGGGGGTGTCATCTTCCTACGAGCAGTACTTC. It is translated as CASSRGLAGVSSSYEQYF.

With regard to this clone: In the same sample, other DNA sequences code for this CDR3. This chain uses TRBV30 with TRBJ1-6, with a possible D match to TRBD1 (6 bases). V lost 2 bases and J 13 bases, leaving 18 bases between the germline ends. Germline values: CDR1 GTSNPN, CDR2 SVGIG (reference sequence). The length of the CDR3 is 14 residues. The CDR3 nucleotides read TGTGCCTGGAGTTCGGCAGGGGACATTTCCCCCCTCCACTTT. Amino acids: CAWSSAGDISPLHF. Filled out from reference TRBV30 and TRBJ1-6, the complete variable domain reads SQTIHQWPATLVQPVGSPLSLECTVEGTSNPNLYWYRQAAGRGLQLLFYSVGIGQISSEVPQNLSASRPQDRQFILSSKKLLLSDSGFYLCAWSSAGDISPLHFGNGTRLTVT.

V usage is TRBV5-4 and J usage is TRBJ2-7; D is perhaps TRBD2 (6 bases). The germline V gene has CDR1 SGHNT and CDR2 YYREEE (reference sequence). CDR3 length: 14 amino acids. V lost 3 bases to trimming and J lost 4 bases, with 14 bases between them. CDR3 DNA sequence: TGTGCCAGCAGCTCCGGGACTCAACCTTACGAGCAGTACTTC. It is translated as CASSSGTQPYEQYF.

CDR3: CASSGGLAVTDTQYF. The CDR3 DNA sequence: TGTGCCAGCAGTGGCGGGCTAGCGGTCACAGATACGCAGTATTTT. The chain uses TRBV2 and TRBJ2-3; 7 bases map to TRBD2. Trimming removed 4 bases from V and 2 bases from J; junction bases left unmatched: 6. The germline V gene encodes CDR1 SNHLY and CDR2 FYNNEI. This CDR3 has 15 amino acids.

The chain joins TRBV5-1 to TRBJ1-5; D might be TRBD1 (5 bases). The CDR3 extends over 15 amino acids. Per the germline V gene, CDR1 is SGHRS and CDR2 is YFSETQ. With 4 bases removed from V and 0 bases from J, the gap between germline ends came to 11 bases. CDR3 in amino acids: CASSKDNYSNQPQHF. In DNA, the CDR3 is TGCGCCAGCAGCAAGGACAATTATAGCAATCAGCCCCAGCATTTT.

The V and J genes are TRBV9 and TRBJ2-2; D ambiguous. The CDR3 extends over 12 amino acids. Germline V gene data show CDR1 as SGDLS and CDR2 as YYNGEE. The V end was cut by 2 bases, the J end by 5 bases, with 4 bases between. This chain's CDR3 is CASSVSTGELFF. The CDR3 DNA reads TGTGCCAGCAGCGTTAGTACCGGGGAGCTGTTTTTT.

V and J are TRBV5-1 and TRBJ2-7, with D tentatively TRBD1 (6 bases). The germline CDR1 and CDR2 sequences are SGHRS and YFSETQ. The CDR3 runs 13 residues. Trimming cost V 7 bases and J 4 bases, with 15 bases left between them. The CDR3 loop is CASSPLQGYEQYF. CDR3 sequence (DNA): TGCGCCAGCTCTCCCTTACAGGGTTACGAGCAGTACTTC. The full variable domain, its missing parts supplied by reference TRBV5-1 and TRBJ2-7, is KAGVTQTPRYLIKTRGQQVTLSCSPISGHRSVSWYQQTPGQGLQFLFEYFSETQRNKGNFPGRFSGRQFSNSRSEMNVSTLELGDSALYLCASSPLQGYEQYFGPGTRLTVT.

The gene calls are TRBV28 and TRBJ1-3, with a tentative D call TRBD1 (6 bases). The CDR3 runs 15 residues. Germline V lookup: CDR1 MDHEN, CDR2 SYDVKM. V lost 8 bases and J 1 base, leaving 15 bases between the germline ends. The CDR3 bases are TGTGCCAGCGCTACGGGGGGGCTATCTGGAAACACCATATATTTT. Translation: CASATGGLSGNTIYF. The complete variable domain, with remaining parts taken from reference TRBV28 and TRBJ1-3, reads DVKVTQSSRYLVKRTGEKVFLECVQDMDHENMFWYRQDPGLGLRLIYFSYDVKMKEKGDIPEGYSVSREKKERFSLILESASTNQTSMYLCASATGGLSGNTIYFGEGSWLTVV.

The count of this clone is one. The chain uses TRBV5-1 and TRBJ2-1; TRBD2 matches at 8 bases. CDR3 length equals 15 residues. The V gene's germline CDR1 is SGHRS and CDR2 YFSETQ. The ends lost 2 bases at V and 0 bases at J; junction bases unmatched: 1. This CDR3 is CASSFGGASYNEQFF. The CDR3, as DNA: TGCGCCAGCAGCTTCGGGGGGGCCTCCTACAATGAGCAGTTCTTC.

This chain uses TRBV6-6 with TRBJ2-1; 14 nucleotides align to TRBD2. Trimming at V came to 4 bases and at J to 6 bases, leaving 5 bases not matched to a gene. The CDR3 extends over 16 amino acids. Per the germline V gene, CDR1 is MNHNY and CDR2 is SVGAGI (reference sequence). CDR3 coding DNA: TGTGCCAGCAGTTCGGGGACTAGCGGGAGCCCCAATGAGCAGTTCTTC. It yields the protein CASSSGTSGSPNEQFF.

The chain joins TRBV5-6 to TRBJ1-6, with TRBD1 matching 9 bases. V shed 4 bases and J 5 bases; nucleotides not matched to a gene: 10. Germline loops: CDR1 SGHDT, CDR2 YYEEEE. This CDR3 is 17 amino acids long. CDR3 nucleotide sequence: TGTGCCAGCAGCGAACTAACAGGGGGCTTTGATAATTCACCCCTCCACTTT. Translating gives CASSELTGGFDNSPLHF.

This chain links TRBV7-2 with TRBJ1-5; 8 bases are shared with TRBD1. CDR3 size: 13 residues. V was pared by 4 bases and J by 4 bases, with 0 bases of the junction left unmatched. The germline gives CDR1 SGHTA, CDR2 FQGNSA. CDR3: CASSWTGNQPQHF. CDR3 nucleotide sequence: TGTGCCAGCAGCTGGACAGGGAATCAGCCCCAGCATTTT.

Details on this clone: Other DNA sequences within the sample encode an identical CDR3. J is TRBJ1-1 and V is TRBV30; D not resolved. The V and J ends lost 3 bases and 0 bases respectively, with 14 bases between them. Germline values: CDR1 GTSNPN, CDR2 SVGIG (reference sequence). This CDR3 has 15 amino acids. The CDR3 loop reads CAWRVGGSMNTEAFF. CDR3 DNA: TGTGCCTGGAGAGTAGGAGGAAGCATGAACACTGAAGCTTTCTTT.

DNA of the CDR3: TGCGCCAGCAGCCAAGACTACGGACAGGAGTTGGCGACTACTAATGAAAAACTGTTTTTT. Amino acids: CASSQDYGQELATTNEKLFF. The chain couples TRBV4-1 to TRBJ1-4; 7 bases match TRBD1. The CDR3 contains 20 residues. Germline V gene lookup returns CDR1 MGHRA and CDR2 YSYEKL. The V segment lost 0 bases and the J segment 2 bases; nucleotides outside the gene matches: 15.

V is TRBV5-1 and J is TRBJ2-5; TRBD2 matches at 8 bases. The CDR3 loop spans 16 amino acids. The V gene's germline CDR1 is SGHRS and CDR2 YFSETQ. Unmatched junction bases numbered 7, after V lost 1 base and J lost 2 bases. The CDR3, as DNA: TGCGCCAGCAGCTTGACGGGGGGGGAAGCTCAAGAGACCCAGTACTTC. Translation gives CASSLTGGEAQETQYF.

This rearrangement joins TRBV7-3 to TRBJ2-3; D remains unclear. The CDR3 extends over 13 amino acids. Trimming cost V 0 bases and J 14 bases, with 15 bases left between them. CDR1 and CDR2 from the germline V gene are SGHTA and FQGTGA. CDR3 DNA: TGTGCCAGCAGCTTAACATTGGCACAGTTTCCGTATTTT. Its translation is CASSLTLAQFPYF.

The chain recombines TRBV5-6 with TRBJ1-2; TRBD1 aligns across 9 bases. Germline CDR1 and CDR2: SGHDT and YYEEEE. The CDR3 loop spans 14 amino acids. Trimming cost V 7 bases and J 3 bases; bases outside gene matches: 7. The CDR3 DNA sequence: TGTGCCAGCCATAGACAGGGGGGCGACTATGGCTACACCTTC. This translates into CASHRQGGDYGYTF.

The chain links TRBV5-8 to TRBJ2-5; 11 nucleotides agree with TRBD2. After removal of 4 bases from V and 2 bases from J, the junction contained 7 bases not matched to a gene. Germline V gene lookup returns CDR1 SGHTS and CDR2 YDEGEE. There are 16 residues in the CDR3. The CDR3 spells CASSRGTSGRQETQYF. DNA for the CDR3: TGTGCCAGCAGCCGCGGGACTAGCGGACGACAAGAGACCCAGTACTTC.

The rearrangement links TRBV7-3 to TRBJ2-7; the match to TRBD1 covers 7 bases. V shed 7 bases, J shed 2 bases, and the junction held 17 bases outside the gene matches. The V gene's germline CDR1 is SGHTA and CDR2 FQGTGA. This CDR3 has 17 amino acids. This chain's CDR3 is CASTLTGSPPRPYEQYF. As DNA, the CDR3 is TGTGCCAGCACCCTGACAGGGTCCCCACCCCGACCCTACGAGCAGTACTTC.

The rearrangement links TRBV6-1 to TRBJ2-7; 8 bases map to TRBD2. Germline trimming cut 7 bases from V and 0 bases from J; bases unmatched to any gene: 5. CDR1 is MNHNS, CDR2 SASEGT, per germline. The CDR3 totals 14 residues. CDR3 bases: TGTGCCAGCAACTCGGGGGGGAGCTCCTACGAGCAGTACTTC. Its protein is CASNSGGSSYEQYF.

This chain uses TRBV9 with TRBJ2-7; 9 positions agree with TRBD1. V trimming: 4 bases; J trimming: 2 bases; junction bases outside the gene matches: 4. CDR1 and CDR2 from the germline V gene are SGDLS and YYNGEE. There are 14 residues in the CDR3. The CDR3 DNA reads as TGTGCCAGCAGCCGACGACAGGGGGCCTACGAGCAGTACTTC. This translates into CASSRRQGAYEQYF. Full variable domain (outside the CDR3, taken from reference TRBV9 and TRBJ2-7): DSGVTQTPKHLITATGQRVTLRCSPRSGDLSVYWYQQSLDQGLQFLIQYYNGEERAKGNILERFSAQQFPDLHSELNLSSLELGDSALYFCASSRRQGAYEQYFGPGTRLTVT.

This chain connects TRBV6-1 to TRBJ1-1, with D possibly being TRBD1 (5 bases). CDR3 length: 14 amino acids. The V end was cut by 4 bases, the J end by 0 bases, with 9 bases between. CDR1 is MNHNS, CDR2 SASEGT, per germline. The CDR3 here is CASSGGAMNTEAFF. CDR3 bases: TGTGCCAGCAGTGGTGGGGCGATGAACACTGAAGCTTTCTTT.

The chain is built from TRBV2 and TRBJ1-3; D call uncertain. Trimming cost V 0 bases and J 4 bases, with 13 bases left between them. From germline, CDR1 is SNHLY and CDR2 FYNNEI. The CDR3 loop spans 16 amino acids. In DNA form, the CDR3 reads TGTGCCAGCAGTGAAGCGCGTGCGGCTCTCGGAAACACCATATATTTT. This gives the protein CASSEARAALGNTIYF.

The chain employs TRBV19 and TRBJ2-7; 8 bases line up with TRBD1. The length of the CDR3 is 13 residues. Germline CDR1 and CDR2: LNHDA and SQIVND (reference sequence). Unmatched junction bases numbered 3, after V lost 4 bases and J lost 4 bases. DNA of the CDR3: TGTGCCAGTAGTAACCGGGACAGGTACGAGCAGTACTTC. It specifies CASSNRDRYEQYF.

The V call is TRBV2, the J call TRBJ1-3; TRBD1 aligns across 12 bases. This CDR3 has 15 residues. Trimming cost V 4 bases and J 4 bases; bases outside gene matches: 2. Germline values: CDR1 SNHLY, CDR2 FYNNEI. DNA of the CDR3: TGTGCCAGCAGTGCCGGGACAGGGGGCGGAAACACCATATATTTT. Amino acid sequence: CASSAGTGGGNTIYF.

The chain links TRBV5-6 to TRBJ2-5, with a possible D match to TRBD2 (6 bases). Per the germline V gene, CDR1 is SGHDT and CDR2 is YYEEEE. Trimming took off 5 bases at V and 5 bases at J, with 22 bases between the two ends. This CDR3 comprises 16 residues. In DNA form, the CDR3 reads TGTGCCAGCAGTAGTTCCAGCGGGCAAGAGGGGGAGACCCAGTACTTC. Translating it yields CASSSSSGQEGETQYF.